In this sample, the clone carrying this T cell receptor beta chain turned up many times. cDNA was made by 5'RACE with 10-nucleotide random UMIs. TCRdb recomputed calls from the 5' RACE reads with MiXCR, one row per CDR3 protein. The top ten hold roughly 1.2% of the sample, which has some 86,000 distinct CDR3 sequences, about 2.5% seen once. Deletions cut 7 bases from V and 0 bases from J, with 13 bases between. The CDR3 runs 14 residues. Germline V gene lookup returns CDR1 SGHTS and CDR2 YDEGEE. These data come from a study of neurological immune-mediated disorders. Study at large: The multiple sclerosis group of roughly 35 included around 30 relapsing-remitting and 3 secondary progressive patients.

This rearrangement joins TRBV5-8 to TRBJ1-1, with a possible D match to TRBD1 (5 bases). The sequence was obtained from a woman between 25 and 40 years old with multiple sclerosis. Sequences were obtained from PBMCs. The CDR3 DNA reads TGTGCCAGCGGCCTAGACAGAATGAACACTGAAGCTTTCTTT. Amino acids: CASGLDRMNTEAFF.